This T cell receptor beta chain was profiled in a study of blood T cell repertoires in COVID-19. Study summary: COVID-19 samples from acute and convalescent phases originated in the United States, Italy and Spain.

Measured with immunoSEQ multiplex PCR; TCRdb has only the in-frame clones, and not every one. Of roughly 76,000 clones in the sample, around 86% were seen once. The CDR3 has 16 amino acids. CDR1 is MGHRA and CDR2 is YSYEKL in the germline V gene. The germline V and J ends were trimmed by 5 bases and 0 bases, with 15 bases remaining between them. The chain links TRBV4-1 to TRBJ2-3, with D possibly matching TRBD1 (5 bases). This sequence was found in a woman aged 18-29 years with acute or convalescent COVID-19. Sample: peripheral blood. In DNA, the CDR3 is TGCGCCAGCAGCTCCAGTCCTGGACATAGCACAGATACGCAGTATTTT. It codes for CASSSSPGHSTDTQYF.